This T cell receptor (beta chain) was retrieved from a study of Tregs in tolerant kidney transplant recipients. The study, taken as a whole, reports: No direct test of biological reproducibility was done here. Some patients' samples used different primers over time, so nucleotide sequences weren't comparable. Antigen-driven expansion was suggested because donor-specific Tregs expanded more than all Tregs in tolerant patients.

Looked up from germline, CDR1 is SEHNR and CDR2 is FQNEAQ (reference sequence). The V and J ends lost 1 base and 0 bases respectively, with 6 bases between them. The CDR3 is made up of 15 amino acids. The assay was immunoSEQ multiplex PCR, and TCRdb's table has in-frame clones only and misses some. This repertoire shows 50,000 or so clones, 90% to 95% found once; its top ten account for about 15%. The nonmyeloablative bone marrow transplants came from related graft donors, with transient mixed chimerism. Thawed PBMCs were FACS-sorted into unstimulated CD4+CD25+CD127- regulatory T cells, CD4+CD25- non-regulatory cells, CD4 and CD8 cells. About this clone: The antigen is undetermined.

The material sequenced was CD8+ T cells from blood (PBMCs), taken 24 months after the transplant. The sequence was collected from a human patient who received a combined kidney and bone marrow transplant. The T cells may partly be graft donor cells. The chain couples TRBV7-9 to TRBJ2-2; D uncertain. The CDR3 sequence: CASSLVIPNTGELFF. In DNA, the CDR3 is TGTGCCAGCAGCTTAGTCATCCCGAACACCGGGGAGCTGTTTTTT. The full variable domain, its missing parts supplied by reference TRBV7-9 and TRBJ2-2, is DTGVSQNPRHKITKRGQNVTFRCDPISEHNRLYWYRQTLGQGPEFLTYFQNEAQLEKSRLLSDRFSAERPKGSFSTLEIQRTEQGDSAMYLCASSLVIPNTGELFFGEGSRLTVL.